Listed here is a single TCR beta chain. The data originate from a study of T cell changes during pregnancy in multiple sclerosis. Here immunoSEQ multiplex PCR was the method, and the copy in TCRdb shows in-frame clones only, minus some. The sample lists some 89,000 clones; about 95% were seen once. The CDR3 runs 15 residues. Losses at the gene ends were 1 base for V and 1 base for J; bases not matched to a gene: 4. Germline V lookup: CDR1 SGHNT, CDR2 YYREEE (reference sequence). The source material was peripheral blood, sampled in the third trimester of pregnancy. This TCR was sampled from a female donor with multiple sclerosis, enrolled in a pregnancy study. This rearrangement joins TRBV5-4 to TRBJ1-2, with 7 bases fitting TRBD1. CDR3 residues: CASSLSTGLNYGYTF. The CDR3 DNA sequence: TGTGCCAGCAGCTTGTCGACAGGGCTTAACTATGGCTACACCTTC.